This T cell receptor (beta chain) was sequenced for a study of blood T cell repertoires in COVID-19 (dated by TCRdb to 2020 to 2022). In the study overall: Samples from collaborators originated in the United States, Italy and Spain and spanned both the acute and convalescent phases of COVID-19. Subjects who had been exposed to COVID-19, were actively infected with it, or had recovered from it provided the deeply sampled blood TCRbeta repertoires that made up the dataset. The repertoires were made available in a free public database intended to serve as a resource for research on the immune response to SARS-CoV-2. The prospective study material was composed of cDNA or gDNA derived from T cells, B-cell-depleted T cells, or PBMCs. The samples were drawn from two sources: the first 160 participants of the ongoing ImmuneRACE study, and 1,000 to 1,500 subjects contributed by 6 global collaborators. A de-identified subject ID, COVID-19 status, age in years and sex were almost always included in the sample metadata. Where available, HLA class I and class II types were obtained from metadata supplied by the sample provider rather than from assay-based typing.

This clone has just one count. Its antigen target is currently unknown. No much larger clone is present one base from it, and per-base qualities are unavailable. Each collaborating institution followed its own protocols to collect whole blood in K2EDTA tubes. For TCRbeta analysis, collaborators shipped samples as frozen whole blood, isolated PBMCs, or DNA extracted from either of those sample types. Points the paper makes about the study in general: Clinical and demographic metadata were provided uncurated, with the amount varying by source and participant.

The immunoSEQ Assay, a bias-controlled multiplex PCR, was used to amplify TCRbeta CDR3 regions from genomic DNA. On the authors' methods: Nucleated cell counts per sample were estimated from amplification of reference gene primers within the assay. To quantify the absolute abundance of each unique TCRbeta CDR3 rearrangement, sequence reads were collapsed and filtered. For each sample, productive Simpson clonality was calculated by taking the square root of Simpson's diversity index across productive rearrangements. Held by TCRdb, this immuneACCESS table contains in-frame sequences only and omits some clones. Under half of the omission traces to an unresolved V gene where checked; the cause of the rest is unknown. D and trimming come from the DNA, and the V and J calls and clone size come from that table. For this sample the table gives a few hundred thousand clones, of which around 85% were detected only once. The top ten hold 6.2% of the sample.

CDR1 and CDR2, looked up from the germline V gene (reference sequence), are LNHNV and YYDKDF. There are 16 amino acids in the CDR3, from cysteine to phenylalanine inclusive. Of the read, only the CDR3 DNA is kept; its 48 bases are in frame from base 1. V trim: 2 bases; J trim: 4 bases; unmatched bases: 11. The specimen sequenced was peripheral blood. The source is a man aged 60-69 years with acute or convalescent COVID-19. The chain couples TRBV15 to TRBJ2-7, with TRBD2 matching 7 junction bases. The DNA sequence reads TGTGCCACCAGCAGATGGCTTGGCGGGAGCGAATACGAGCAGTACTTC. Translation gives CATSRWLGGSEYEQYF.